Below, 23 T cell receptor beta chains from the same sample are listed, as sequenced in a study of graft-versus-host responses after intestinal transplantation. Sequencing was performed with immunoSEQ multiplex PCR; in TCRdb, only in-frame clones are kept and a portion is missing. The table records approximately 19,000 clones, more than 30% of them present only once. The specimen comprised alloreactive CD4+ T cells from a mixed lymphocyte reaction culture, sampled before intestinal transplant. Subset defined: CFSE-low proliferating T cells sorted from roughly 6-day pre-transplant mixed lymphocyte reaction (GvH or HvG direction). These receptors originate from a human patient who received an intestinal transplant.

This chain links TRBV9 with TRBJ2-7, with D perhaps TRBD1 (6 bases). With 0 bases removed from V and 3 bases from J, the gap between germline ends came to 13 bases. This CDR3 comprises 15 residues. CDR1 is SGDLS, CDR2 YYNGEE, per germline. The CDR3 is CASSVGGTGYYEQYF. The CDR3 nucleotides are TGTGCCAGCAGCGTAGGAGGAACAGGGTACTACGAGCAGTACTTC.

This chain links TRBV18 with TRBJ1-5, with D possibly matching TRBD1 (6 bases). V shed 6 bases and J shed 7 bases, with 16 bases lying between them. The CDR3 covers 14 residues. In germline, CDR1 is KGHSH, CDR2 LQKENI. The CDR3 bases are TGTGCCAGCTCGTTAAGGCAGGGGTACCAGCCCCAGCATTTT. Translating it yields CASSLRQGYQPQHF. Variable domain in full (rest from reference TRBV18 and TRBJ1-5): NAGVMQNPRHLVRRRGQEARLRCSPMKGHSHVYWYRQLPEEGLKFMVYLQKENIIDESGMPKERFSAEFPKEGPSILRIQQVVRGDSAAYFCASSLRQGYQPQHFGDGTRLSIL.

This clone has more than one count but fewer than ten. The genes are TRBV7-6 and TRBJ2-2; 7 nucleotides match TRBD1. V lost 3 bases to trimming and J lost 7 bases; unmatched junction nucleotides: 5. The V gene's germline CDR1 is SGHVS and CDR2 FNYEAQ. This CDR3 is built from 14 residues. The CDR3 loop is CASSFKTGVGELFF. The CDR3 DNA reads TGTGCCAGCAGCTTTAAAACAGGGGTCGGGGAGCTGTTTTTT.

This clone was counted between two and nine times. CDR3 sequence reads: CASSIKDYGQPQHF. The DNA for the CDR3 is TGTGCCAGTAGTATCAAGGACTACGGTCAGCCCCAGCATTTT. The rearrangement links TRBV19 to TRBJ1-5; D gene unclear. V lost 3 bases, J lost 6 bases, and 12 bases lay in between. The CDR3 covers 14 residues. CDR1 is LNHDA and CDR2 is SQIVND in the germline V gene (reference sequence).

This clone turned up a few times. V usage is TRBV2 and J usage is TRBJ1-4, with D possibly TRBD1 on 6 matching bases. CDR3 size: 16 residues. Per germline, CDR1 SNHLY and CDR2 FYNNEI. The V end lost 6 bases, the J end lost 0 bases, and 14 bases lay between the germline ends. CDR3 loop: CASRRGPDATNEKLFF. In DNA, the CDR3 is TGTGCCAGCAGACGGGGGCCGGACGCAACTAATGAAAAACTGTTTTTT.

The chain uses TRBV7-6 and TRBJ2-5, with D hard to call. CDR1 SGHVS and CDR2 FNYEAQ come from the germline V gene. The CDR3 has 15 amino acids. V lost 0 bases to trimming and J lost 2 bases, with 10 bases between them. CDR3 nucleotides: TGTGCCAGCAGCTTAGCGCTCTTCCAGCAAGAGACCCAGTACTTC. Amino acid sequence: CASSLALFQQETQYF. Looking up the rest from reference TRBV7-6 and TRBJ2-5 gives the full variable domain: GAGVSQSPRYKVTKRGQDVALRCDPISGHVSLYWYRQALGQGPEFLTYFNYEAQQDKSGLPNDRFSAERPEGSISTLTIQRTEQRDSAMYRCASSLALFQQETQYFGPGTRLLVL.

The chain employs TRBV6-5 and TRBJ2-5; D not certain. Per germline, CDR1 MNHEY and CDR2 SVGAGI. Trimming shortened V by 2 bases and J by 7 bases, and 8 bases separated the two germline ends. The CDR3 is made up of 12 amino acids. CDR3 residues: CASSYRDGTQYF. CDR3 sequence (DNA): TGTGCCAGCAGTTACCGAGATGGGACCCAGTACTTC.

This rearrangement joins TRBV5-1 to TRBJ1-5, with a tentative D call TRBD1 (5 bases). The V end was cut by 0 bases, the J end by 0 bases, with 7 bases between. CDR1 is SGHRS, CDR2 YFSETQ, per germline. This CDR3 has 15 amino acids. The CDR3 loop is CASSLEGYSNQPQHF. Written as DNA, the CDR3 is TGCGCCAGCAGCTTGGAGGGGTATAGCAATCAGCCCCAGCATTTT. The complete variable domain, with remaining parts taken from reference TRBV5-1 and TRBJ1-5, reads KAGVTQTPRYLIKTRGQQVTLSCSPISGHRSVSWYQQTPGQGLQFLFEYFSETQRNKGNFPGRFSGRQFSNSRSEMNVSTLELGDSALYLCASSLEGYSNQPQHFGDGTRLSIL.

The J gene is TRBJ1-4, the V gene TRBV4-1; 9 positions match TRBD1. The CDR3 extends over 20 amino acids. The V gene's germline CDR1 is MGHRA and CDR2 YSYEKL. Unmatched junction bases numbered 17, after V lost 1 base and J lost 5 bases. The chain's CDR3 is CASSQVWGQGSPKTNEKLFF. For the CDR3, the DNA is TGCGCCAGCAGCCAAGTTTGGGGACAGGGATCTCCGAAAACAAATGAAAAACTGTTTTTT.

This clone was counted a few times. The CDR3 ends on some other residue instead of the conserved phenylalanine or tryptophan, so this is likely a read error. It is unclear where the CDR3 begins or ends on the DNA, so no DNA is shown, and the CDR3 is as TCRdb lists it. The chain is built from TRBV23-1 and TRBJ1-1; the table assigns TRBD1, which was not confirmed against the DNA. TRBV23-1 is marked as an open reading frame, function uncertain. From its first to its last residue, the CDR3 has 9 amino acids. This CDR3 is CAPGQGLSL.

This clone was recorded a few times. V is TRBV7-2 and J is TRBJ2-7; D gene unclear. The germline V and J ends were trimmed by 5 bases and 6 bases, with 14 bases remaining between them. The CDR3 length is 13 residues. Germline lookup yields CDR1 SGHTA and CDR2 FQGNSA. The CDR3 region is CASSRNRVGEQYF. Written as DNA, the CDR3 is TGTGCCAGCAGCCGTAACAGAGTGGGCGAGCAGTACTTC.

The V and J genes are TRBV19 and TRBJ2-3; no clear D. Trimming cost V 5 bases and J 4 bases, with 4 bases left between them. CDR3 size: 11 residues. Germline V gene data show CDR1 as LNHDA and CDR2 as SQIVND (reference sequence). In DNA form, the CDR3 reads TGTGCCAGTAGTCAGGCAGATACGCAGTATTTT. Protein: CASSQADTQYF.

In DNA, the CDR3 is TGTGCCAGCAGCTTAGGGCTGTACAGGGGGCGCATCCACAATGAGCAGTTCTTC. This codes for CASSLGLYRGRIHNEQFF. This chain joins TRBV7-9 and TRBJ2-1; TRBD1 agrees at 9 bases. CDR3 length: 18 residues. Germline V gives CDR1 SEHNR, CDR2 FQNEAQ (reference sequence). V lost 1 base and J lost 5; bases outside the gene matches: 12.

This clone was seen a few times. The chain links TRBV5-4 to TRBJ2-7; TRBD1 aligns across 7 bases. J was trimmed by 5 bases and V by 1 base; bases with no gene match: 9. CDR1 is SGHNT and CDR2 is YYREEE in the germline V gene (reference sequence). The CDR3 has 15 residues. The CDR3 bases are TGTGCCAGCAGCTTGTTGTCAAAGGGGGCGGACGAGCAGTACTTC. Translation: CASSLLSKGADEQYF.

The J gene is TRBJ2-7, the V gene TRBV6-5; 9 nucleotides align to TRBD1. J lost 7 bases, V lost 2 bases, and 9 bases had no gene match. There are 15 residues in the CDR3. Germline values: CDR1 MNHEY, CDR2 SVGAGI. The CDR3 sequence: CASSYRGDRAGEQYF. The CDR3, as DNA: TGTGCCAGCAGTTACAGGGGGGACAGGGCGGGAGAGCAGTACTTC.

This clone was seen a handful of times. V usage is TRBV19 and J usage is TRBJ1-5, with 9 bases fitting TRBD1. Germline CDR1 is LNHDA and CDR2 is SQIVND (reference sequence). J was trimmed by 3 bases and V by 6 bases; bases with no gene match: 9. The CDR3 extends over 16 amino acids. For the CDR3, the DNA is TGTGCCAGTAGGAGGACAGGGGCCGCCAACAATCAGCCCCAGCATTTT. Translating gives CASRRTGAANNQPQHF.

This clone was found a few times. This sequence joins TRBV30 and TRBJ1-1; tentatively, D is TRBD1 (6 bases). The CDR3 spans 13 residues. V was clipped by 2 bases and J by 5 bases, with 12 bases between them. CDR1 and CDR2 from the germline V gene are GTSNPN and SVGIG (reference sequence). The CDR3 bases are TGTGCCTGGAGTCCAGGGGCGAAAACTGAAGCTTTCTTT. Translated, it gives CAWSPGAKTEAFF.

In its sample, this clone ranks as medium-sized. This chain links TRBV7-9 with TRBJ1-6, with D maybe TRBD1 (5 bases). The germline CDR1 and CDR2 sequences are SEHNR and FQNEAQ (reference sequence). V was cut by 2 bases and J by 9 bases, with 14 bases left in between. The CDR3 extends over 15 amino acids. The CDR3 DNA follows: TGTGCCAGCAGCTTACTAGGGGCCGGCGGTTCACCCCTCCACTTT. Translation: CASSLLGAGGSPLHF.

This clone rates as medium-sized (0.01 to 0.1%). The chain couples TRBV9 to TRBJ1-4, with a possible D match to TRBD1 (5 bases). V was clipped by 2 bases and J by 8 bases, with 10 bases between them. The CDR3 is 13 amino acids. Looked up from germline, CDR1 is SGDLS and CDR2 is YYNGEE. CDR3 region: CASSVDHREKLFF. In nucleotides, the CDR3 is TGTGCCAGCAGCGTGGATCACAGGGAAAAACTGTTTTTT.

The rearrangement links TRBV6-5 to TRBJ1-2, with D unresolved. V was clipped by 8 bases and J by 2 bases, with 9 bases between them. CDR3 length equals 12 residues. Germline CDR1 and CDR2: MNHEY and SVGAGI. The chain's CDR3 is CASSSVNYGYTF. The CDR3, as DNA: TGTGCCAGCTCGTCCGTAAACTATGGCTACACCTTC.

The chain joins TRBV5-5 to TRBJ1-5; possible D gene TRBD1, 6 bases. Germline lookup yields CDR1 SGHKS and CDR2 YYEKEE (reference sequence). Trimming took off 0 bases at V and 9 bases at J, with 7 bases between the two ends. CDR3 size: 12 residues. As DNA, the CDR3 is TGTGCCAGCAGCTTGGGCAGGGGGCCCCAGCATTTT. Translating it yields CASSLGRGPQHF.

The CDR3 loop is CASSLGWTVRLDTQYF. CDR3 in DNA: TGTGCCAGCAGCTTGGGGTGGACGGTCCGGTTAGATACGCAGTATTTT. The V call is TRBV7-6, the J call TRBJ2-3, with unresolved D. In germline, CDR1 is SGHVS, CDR2 FNYEAQ. This CDR3 region has 16 residues. Trimming took off 3 bases at V and 5 bases at J, with 18 bases between the two ends.

The rearrangement joins TRBV6-1 to TRBJ2-1; 7 nucleotides align to TRBD2. V was clipped by 4 bases and J by 6 bases; unmatched bases: 6. The CDR3 is made up of 14 amino acids. Germline V CDR1 and CDR2: MNHNS, SASEGT. The CDR3 sequence is CASSGAREGNEQFF. The CDR3 DNA sequence: TGTGCCAGCAGTGGAGCCAGGGAGGGCAATGAGCAGTTCTTC.